This is a list of T cell receptor beta chains from one sample in a study of human T cells and chemical hapten exposure. TCRdb reprocessed the 5' RACE reads with MiXCR, giving one entry per CDR3 protein. Found here are 95,000 to 120,000 distinct CDR3 sequences, 19% of them singletons; the top ten hold about 3%. Receptors were obtained from a human donor in good health. Both conserved end residues are part of each CDR3. Clone sizes are given selectively: once, few, many, or a class where the clone is expanded.

V	size	J	CDR3
TRBV7-6	few	TRBJ2-3	CASSLGGSYDTQYF
TRBV6-1	once	TRBJ1-2	CASSLTGEGYGYTF
TRBV2	.	TRBJ2-7	CASSERAPVGYEQYF
TRBV3-1	few	TRBJ1-1	CASSQRLNTEAFF
TRBV6-1	few	TRBJ2-2	CASIGDRINTGELFF
TRBV24-1	.	TRBJ1-1	CATSDFQGTEAFF
TRBV4-2	few	TRBJ2-7	CASSQDQGTRGEQYF
TRBV9	once	TRBJ2-3	CASSRLAGERDTQYF
TRBV5-1	.	TRBJ1-5	CASSLQGRANRSNQPQHF
TRBV29-1	few	TRBJ2-1	CSVDELAGDNEQFF
TRBV15	.	TRBJ1-6	CATSRDPDSPLHF
TRBV20-1	few	TRBJ2-3	CSAEDFLRTNTDTQYF
TRBV13	few	TRBJ1-1	CASSSPGRGTDTEAFF
TRBV12-3/TRBV12-4	few	TRBJ2-7	CASSPDRGNEQYF
TRBV18	few	TRBJ2-1	CASSPSRVSLNYNEQFF
TRBV10-3	.	TRBJ1-1	CAIQGQGQAFF
TRBV10-3	.	TRBJ1-4	CAISKGTATNEKLFF
TRBV9	.	TRBJ2-4	CASSRAGRGSENIQYF
TRBV19	.	TRBJ2-1	CASSLTSGWSSYNEQFF
TRBV29-1	many	TRBJ2-3	CSIRGTDTQYF
TRBV30	.	TRBJ2-3	CAWSVGLDTQYF
TRBV5-1	few	TRBJ2-6	CASSPGPSGANVLTF
TRBV20-1	.	TRBJ2-3	CSASLQKKATSGNTDTQYF
TRBV4-1	few	TRBJ2-7	CASSQDRVGSVLYEQYF
TRBV19	.	TRBJ2-7	CASSTPGRRTYEQYF
TRBV20-1	.	TRBJ2-3	CSARRKFSTDTQYF
TRBV7-9	few	TRBJ2-1	CASSLDYNEQFF
TRBV20-1	few	TRBJ1-5	CSASAGGVRGNQPQHF
TRBV6-1	few	TRBJ2-3	CASSWDSTDTQYF
TRBV20-1	.	TRBJ1-2	CSASASTRNYGYTF
TRBV2	.	TRBJ2-2	CASSRLAGETGELFF
TRBV20-1	once	TRBJ1-1	CSATRTGGKTEAFF
TRBV20-1	.	TRBJ2-3	CSASDASSGRADTQYF
TRBV28	few	TRBJ2-1	CASSLFGSGGLAYNEQFF
TRBV5-5	few	TRBJ1-2	CASSLLDRISYGYTF
TRBV6-6	few	TRBJ1-2	CASSYFTGTGGRYTF
TRBV9	few	TRBJ2-6	CASSVGVTGGGSGANVLTF
TRBV30	few	TRBJ2-3	CAWSERRTDTQYF
TRBV20-1	few	TRBJ1-5	CSALTDRMNQPQHF
TRBV2	few	TRBJ2-2	CASSPERGTGELFF
TRBV30	.	TRBJ2-7	CAWTRSELPYEQYF
TRBV3-1	.	TRBJ2-5	CASSPTVETQYF
TRBV7-9	.	TRBJ2-7	CASSSAGTGRNEQYF
TRBV5-1	.	TRBJ2-7	CASKGAAYEQYF
TRBV4-1	few	TRBJ1-5	CASSQDSTGAQYSNQPQHF
TRBV7-2	.	TRBJ2-7	CASSFSTRLEQYF
TRBV6-1	few	TRBJ1-5	CASITGGSNQPQHF
TRBV7-9	few	TRBJ2-3	CASSLAGQGDTQYF
TRBV12-3/TRBV12-4	few	TRBJ1-5	CASSPGQGGDVGNQPQHF
TRBV7-2	once	TRBJ2-5	CASSLGSRVLTQYF
TRBV27	.	TRBJ2-1	CASRIAGGLYNEQFF
TRBV6-5	.	TRBJ2-7	CASRDGLGASYEQYF
TRBV28	.	TRBJ2-7	CASSRTGPYEQYF